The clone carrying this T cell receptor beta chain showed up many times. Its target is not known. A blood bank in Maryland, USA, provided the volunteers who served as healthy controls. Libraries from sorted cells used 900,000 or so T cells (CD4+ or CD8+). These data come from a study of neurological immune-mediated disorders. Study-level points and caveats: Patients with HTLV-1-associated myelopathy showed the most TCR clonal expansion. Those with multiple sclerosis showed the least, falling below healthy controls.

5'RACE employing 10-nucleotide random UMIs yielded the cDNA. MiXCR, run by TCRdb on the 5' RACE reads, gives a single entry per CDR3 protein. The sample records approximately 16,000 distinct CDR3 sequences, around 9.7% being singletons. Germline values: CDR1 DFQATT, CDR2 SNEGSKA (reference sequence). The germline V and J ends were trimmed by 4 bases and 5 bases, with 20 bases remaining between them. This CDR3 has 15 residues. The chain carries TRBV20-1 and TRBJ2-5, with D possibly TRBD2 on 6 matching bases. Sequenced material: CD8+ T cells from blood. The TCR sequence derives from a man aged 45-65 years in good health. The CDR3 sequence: CSAIQIGGGGETQYF. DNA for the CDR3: TGCAGTGCTATCCAGATTGGAGGTGGGGGGGAGACCCAGTACTTC.